The clone carrying this TCR beta chain was seen only once. CDR3 length equals 15 residues. In germline, CDR1 is SGHTA, CDR2 FQGNSA. Deletions cut 0 bases from V and 7 bases from J, with 12 bases between. The sample belongs to a study of CD8 T cells in Susac syndrome. Study information: Patients with Susac syndrome were therapy-naive, treated with corticosteroids, or treated with intravenous immunoglobulin alone when blood was collected.

cDNA came from 0.5 to 1 ug RNA primed by random hexamers. TCRdb used MiXCR to reprocess the immunoSEQ multiplex PCR reads, holding one entry per CDR3 protein. This table has some 170,000 distinct CDR3 sequences, around 94% appearing once. V is TRBV7-2 and J is TRBJ2-2, with D perhaps TRBD1 (5 bases). The source material was CD4+ T cells from PBMCs. This TCR derives from a human donor with Susac syndrome. CDR3 DNA sequence: TGTGCCAGCAGCTTAGCGGTCAGGGCGGTCGGGGAGCTGTTTTTT. It codes for CASSLAVRAVGELFF.